A selection of T cell receptor beta chains follows, all from one sample in a study of blood T cells in healthy people across ages. TCRdb ran MiXCR on the 5' RACE reads and lists one entry per CDR3 protein. Here the sample spans roughly 730,000 distinct CDR3 sequences, roughly 56% being singletons. The sample taken for sequencing was blood. These receptors all stem from a man in his forties in good health. Each CDR3 is given with its conserved first and last residue. The order of the fields is D gene, V gene, CDR3 protein. A D gene is named only where the DNA matches it firmly.

D: TRBD1; V: TRBV15; CDR3: CATSRDRTGQETQYF
D: .; V: TRBV7-9; CDR3: CASSPRGSARGDEQFF
D: TRBD2; V: TRBV7-2; CDR3: CASSSKAGGLFGNEQFF
D: .; V: TRBV12-3/TRBV12-4; CDR3: CASSFGDIQYF
D: .; V: TRBV6-1; CDR3: CASTRSTDTQYF
D: .; V: TRBV4-2; CDR3: CASSQDEGIMNTEAFF
D: TRBD1; V: TRBV14; CDR3: CASSQGTLQGAYEQYF
D: .; V: TRBV29-1; CDR3: CSVAKNTEAFF
D: .; V: TRBV13; CDR3: CASSLAQGPETQYF
D: .; V: TRBV7-6; CDR3: CASTLEPVNEKLFF
D: .; V: TRBV5-1; CDR3: CASSLDGLSHYNEQFF
D: .; V: TRBV12-3/TRBV12-4; CDR3: CASSLLERAGYTF
D: .; V: TRBV20-1; CDR3: CSARGGVGIQYF
D: .; V: TRBV12-3/TRBV12-4; CDR3: CASRPQRGDQPQHF
D: .; V: TRBV20-1; CDR3: CSAGLSTDTQYF
D: .; V: TRBV6-2/TRBV6-3; CDR3: CASTTLRTQYF
D: .; V: TRBV5-6; CDR3: CASSLDHSGANVLTF
D: .; V: TRBV12-3/TRBV12-4; CDR3: CASSLVSGVFSNEQFF
D: TRBD1; V: TRBV29-1; CDR3: CSVEGQGYDEQYF
D: TRBD2; V: TRBV27; CDR3: CASSLSRGSGVYNEQFF
D: TRBD1; V: TRBV7-2; CDR3: CASSAHGTGGYGYTF
D: TRBD2; V: TRBV20-1; CDR3: CSATPAERGADDIQYF
D: .; V: TRBV5-1; CDR3: CASSLGAGENQPQHF
D: .; V: TRBV14; CDR3: CARGFFLTPEQFF
D: .; V: TRBV20-1; CDR3: CSARQPGLKEGKAFF
D: .; V: TRBV18; CDR3: CASSPSSRQYEQYF
D: TRBD2; V: TRBV10-3; CDR3: CAIINEREGNEQFF